These 15 T cell receptor beta chains were sequenced from one sample in a study of T cell responses to AZD1222 COVID-19 vaccine. Assay: immunoSEQ multiplex PCR; the TCRdb copy retains only in-frame clones and omits some. Of roughly 140,000 clones listed, about 81% are singletons. This specimen consisted of peripheral blood, obtained on day 0 of MenACWY control vaccination. These receptors came from an adult in good health.

The chain couples TRBV29-1 to TRBJ2-1; the match to TRBD1 covers 9 bases. The CDR3 loop spans 13 amino acids. V lost 7 bases to trimming and J lost 9 bases; unmatched junction nucleotides: 10. Germline lookup yields CDR1 SQVTM and CDR2 ANQGSEA. CDR3 sequence (DNA): TGCAGCGGAGAAAGACAGGGGGTGAGTGAGCAGTTCTTC. It is translated as CSGERQGVSEQFF.

The rearrangement links TRBV5-8 to TRBJ1-2, with D possibly TRBD1 on 5 matching bases. Germline V gives CDR1 SGHTS, CDR2 YDEGEE. The CDR3 has 13 amino acids. V gave up 1 base and J gave up 4 bases, with 8 bases separating them. Here the CDR3 reads CASSLQGTYGYTF. CDR3 DNA sequence: TGTGCCAGCAGCTTGCAGGGAACCTATGGCTACACCTTC.

V gene TRBV9 combines with J gene TRBJ1-5; D may be TRBD1 (5 bases). The CDR3 has 14 residues. Germline loops: CDR1 SGDLS, CDR2 YYNGEE. Trimming removed 4 bases at V and 7 bases at J, with 15 bases between. The CDR3 nucleotides read TGTGCCAGCAGCACCGGGACGGCCGGGCAGCCCCAGCATTTT. Protein: CASSTGTAGQPQHF.

The J gene is TRBJ2-2, the V gene TRBV7-3; D is possibly TRBD1 (5 bases). The CDR3 is 14 residues long. Looked up from germline, CDR1 is SGHTA and CDR2 is FQGTGA. V lost 5 bases and J lost 4, with 11 bases in between. CDR3 sequence reads: CASSLRDSTGELFF. The CDR3 DNA is TGTGCCAGCAGCCTGCGAGACAGCACCGGGGAGCTGTTTTTT.

The gene calls are TRBV5-1 and TRBJ2-2, with TRBD2 identical over 8 bases. The CDR3 is 14 amino acids. V gave up 6 bases and J gave up 4 bases; unmatched junction bases: 5. Germline lookup yields CDR1 SGHRS and CDR2 YFSETQ. CDR3 sequence (DNA): TGCGCCAGCAATTCGGGGGGGCCCACCGGGGAGCTGTTTTTT. It codes for CASNSGGPTGELFF.

CDR3: CASRSTGSPYEQYF. DNA of the CDR3: TGTGCCAGCAGAAGTACAGGGTCCCCCTACGAGCAGTACTTC. The chain carries TRBV7-9 and TRBJ2-7, with D possibly matching TRBD1 (6 bases). V was clipped by 6 bases and J by 2 bases, with 14 bases between them. Germline-derived CDR1 and CDR2 are SEHNR and FQNEAQ (reference sequence). This CDR3 has 14 amino acids. The variable domain in full, with the rest retrieved from reference TRBV7-9 and TRBJ2-7, is DTGVSQNPRHKITKRGQNVTFRCDPISEHNRLYWYRQTLGQGPEFLTYFQNEAQLEKSRLLSDRFSAERPKGSFSTLEIQRTEQGDSAMYLCASRSTGSPYEQYFGPGTRLTVT.

The chain recombines TRBV19 with TRBJ1-2; TRBD1 matches at 8 bases. The germline V gene has CDR1 LNHDA and CDR2 SQIVND (reference sequence). Trimming at V came to 3 bases and at J to 4 bases, leaving 10 bases not matched to a gene. The CDR3 length is 16 residues. CDR3 nucleotide sequence: TGTGCCAGTAGTATTTACGTCAGGACAGGGCTCTATGGCTACACCTTC. Translation gives CASSIYVRTGLYGYTF. The full variable domain, rest sourced from reference TRBV19 and TRBJ1-2, is DGGITQSPKYLFRKEGQNVTLSCEQNLNHDAMYWYRQDPGQGLRLIYYSQIVNDFQKGDIAEGYSVSREKKESFPLTVTSAQKNPTAFYLCASSIYVRTGLYGYTFGSGTRLTVV.

This clone was seen just once. Here the CDR3 reads CASSEGTGDTGELFF. The DNA of the CDR3 is TGTGCCAGCAGTGAAGGGACAGGGGACACCGGGGAGCTGTTTTTT. The chain employs TRBV6-4 and TRBJ2-2; 10 nucleotides line up with TRBD1. CDR3 length: 15 amino acids. Per germline, CDR1 MRHNA and CDR2 SNTAGT. Unmatched junction bases numbered 1, after V lost 3 bases and J lost 3 bases.

The chain is built from TRBV11-3 and TRBJ1-1; D gene uncertain. The germline gives CDR1 SGHNT, CDR2 YENEEA. The length of the CDR3 is 13 residues. The V gene lost 0 bases and the J gene lost 1 base, with 3 bases spanning the gap. CDR3 protein: CASSLDSNTEAFF. CDR3 coding DNA: TGTGCCAGCAGCTTAGACTCGAACACTGAAGCTTTCTTT. Full variable domain (rest looked up from reference TRBV11-3 and TRBJ1-1): EAGVVQSPRYKIIEKKQPVAFWCNPISGHNTLYWYLQNLGQGPELLIRYENEEAVDDSQLPKDRFSAERLKGVDSTLKIQPAELGDSAVYLCASSLDSNTEAFFGQGTRLTVV.

The gene calls are TRBV10-2 and TRBJ2-5; 14 positions match TRBD2. Per the germline V gene, CDR1 is WSHSY and CDR2 is SAAADI. This CDR3 is 15 amino acids long. Unmatched junction bases numbered 7, after V lost 6 bases and J lost 7 bases. Here the CDR3 DNA reads TGCGCCAGCAGAACGGGACTAGCGGGGGAGGGGACCCAGTACTTC. Translated, it gives CASRTGLAGEGTQYF.

The rearrangement links TRBV21-1 to TRBJ1-5; TRBD1 is taken as the D call from the table, unchecked against the DNA. TRBV21-1 is labeled a pseudogene. The CDR3 has 14 amino acids. CDR3 DNA: TGTGCCAGCAGCAAAGAAGACAACAATCAGCCCCAGCATTTT. Its protein product is CASSKEDNNQPQHF.

This clone was detected a few times. The chain is built from TRBV30 and TRBJ2-3; D perhaps matches TRBD2 (6 bases). V gave up 5 bases and J gave up 0 bases, with 12 bases separating them. This CDR3 is built from 14 residues. The germline gives CDR1 GTSNPN, CDR2 SVGIG (reference sequence). CDR3 residues: CAWDGGLSTDTQYF. The CDR3 bases are TGTGCCTGGGATGGGGGACTGAGCACAGATACGCAGTATTTT. The full variable domain, with the rest looked up from reference TRBV30 and TRBJ2-3, is SQTIHQWPATLVQPVGSPLSLECTVEGTSNPNLYWYRQAAGRGLQLLFYSVGIGQISSEVPQNLSASRPQDRQFILSSKKLLLSDSGFYLCAWDGGLSTDTQYFGPGTRLTVL.

About this clone: A junction end diverges from the germline sequence, so it may reflect a read error. V usage is TRBV5-8 and J usage is TRBJ2-5, with D perhaps assigned TRBD1 or TRBD2 (5 bases each). The CDR3 length is 17 residues. CDR1 is SGHTS and CDR2 is YDEGEE in the germline V gene. This CDR3 is CASTSGTDVPYQETQYF. CDR3 in DNA: TGTGCCAGCACCTCTGGGACCGACGTCCCTTACCAGGAGACCCAGTACTTC.

V and J are TRBV9 and TRBJ1-6; no reliable D call. The CDR3 is made up of 15 amino acids. Trimming shortened V by 0 bases and J by 6 bases, and 10 bases separated the two germline ends. Germline loops: CDR1 SGDLS, CDR2 YYNGEE. Written as DNA, the CDR3 is TGTGCCAGCAGCGTAGGGCACACCCGTAATTCACCCCTCCACTTT. It encodes CASSVGHTRNSPLHF.

Only one count was recorded for this clone. The V and J genes are TRBV30 and TRBJ1-2; D ambiguous. The V gene's germline CDR1 is GTSNPN and CDR2 SVGIG (reference sequence). The length of the CDR3 is 13 residues. Trimming cost V 2 bases and J 4 bases, with 11 bases left between them. CDR3 DNA: TGTGCCTGGAGTCCCAATGAGCGCTATGGCTACACCTTC. It yields the protein CAWSPNERYGYTF.